The 23 T cell receptor beta chains given below trace back to one sample, sequenced in a study of cytomegalovirus exposure and HLA in healthy donors (dated by TCRdb to the late 2010s). Libraries were prepared through the immunoSEQ multiplex PCR assay. A mixture of 60 forward primers for TCR Vbeta segments and 13 reverse primers for TCR Jbeta segments was used in the multiplex PCR. TCRdb limited this immuneACCESS table to in-frame rearrangements with V and J called. A share of clones is missing; checked studies link under half to unresolved V genes, and the rest is unexplained. For this sample there are under 150,000 clones; nearly 80% appear just once. Jointly, the top ten make up 3% of the sample. The sample comprised PBMCs. These receptors all stem from a man aged 35 to 55 in good health and CMV-seropositive.

The rearrangement uses TRBV19 and TRBJ2-7, with D unclear. Germline V CDR1 and CDR2: LNHDA, SQIVND (reference sequence). CDR3 length: 14 amino acids. V lost 3 bases, J lost 4 bases, and 13 bases lay in between. DNA of the CDR3: TGTGCCAGTAGTATGTCCTCGACTCTGTACGAGCAGTACTTC. This codes for CASSMSSTLYEQYF.

The chain links TRBV2 to TRBJ2-3; tentatively, D is TRBD2 (7 bases). With 6 bases removed from V and 1 base from J, the gap between germline ends came to 17 bases. This CDR3 region has 16 residues. CDR1 and CDR2 from the germline V gene are SNHLY and FYNNEI. This chain's CDR3 is CASRRGGAQGTDTQYF. The DNA for the CDR3 is TGTGCCAGCAGGAGGGGGGGAGCGCAGGGCACAGATACGCAGTATTTT.

This clone was observed a single time. The chain carries TRBV27 and TRBJ1-3; 9 bases are a match to TRBD1. CDR3 length equals 18 residues. Germline V gene sequence: CDR1 MNHEY, CDR2 SMNVEV (reference sequence). With 6 bases clipped from V and 4 bases from J, the junction kept 16 bases outside the gene matches. The CDR3 coding sequence is TGTGCCAGCAGCCCGAGGACAGGGGCTCTTCGGTCGGGAAACACCATATATTTT. Its translation: CASSPRTGALRSGNTIYF.

The genes are TRBV28 and TRBJ2-7; possible D gene TRBD2, 5 bases. The germline V gene has CDR1 MDHEN and CDR2 SYDVKM. V was shortened by 4 bases and J by 2 bases, with 12 bases between the two germline ends. CDR3 length: 14 residues. CDR3 bases: TGTGCCAGCAGTTGGGGAAGCGGACCCTACGAGCAGTACTTC. Translation gives CASSWGSGPYEQYF.

The V call is TRBV28, the J call TRBJ1-4; 9 bases are shared with TRBD1. CDR3 length: 14 amino acids. The V gene's germline CDR1 is MDHEN and CDR2 SYDVKM. J was trimmed by 5 bases and V by 7 bases; bases with no gene match: 5. The CDR3 loop reads CASIGGQGNEKLFF. CDR3 coding DNA: TGTGCCAGCATTGGGGGACAGGGAAATGAAAAACTGTTTTTT. The variable domain in full, with the rest retrieved from reference TRBV28 and TRBJ1-4, is DVKVTQSSRYLVKRTGEKVFLECVQDMDHENMFWYRQDPGLGLRLIYFSYDVKMKEKGDIPEGYSVSREKKERFSLILESASTNQTSMYLCASIGGQGNEKLFFGSGTQLSVL.

The rearrangement links TRBV19 to TRBJ1-2; no clear D gene. Trimming removed 3 bases from V and 3 bases from J, with 26 bases in between. Germline loops: CDR1 LNHDA, CDR2 SQIVND (reference sequence). This CDR3 is built from 19 residues. The CDR3 protein is CASSILGSEREAEDYGYTF. The CDR3 DNA follows: TGTGCCAGTAGTATTTTAGGTTCCGAGAGGGAAGCGGAGGACTATGGCTACACCTTC. Together with reference TRBV19 and TRBJ1-2, the CDR3 gives the full variable domain: DGGITQSPKYLFRKEGQNVTLSCEQNLNHDAMYWYRQDPGQGLRLIYYSQIVNDFQKGDIAEGYSVSREKKESFPLTVTSAQKNPTAFYLCASSILGSEREAEDYGYTFGSGTRLTVV.

This clone was seen only once. The chain employs TRBV10-2 and TRBJ2-5, with D possibly being TRBD2 (5 bases). The last part of the DNA fits TRBJ2-7 better; the J call may be wrong. CDR1 is WSHSY and CDR2 is SAAADI in the germline V gene. The CDR3 sequence is 11 residues long. This chain's CDR3 is CASIQGSEQYF. The CDR3 DNA follows: TGCGCCAGCATCCAAGGGAGCGAGCAGTACTTC.

The V call is TRBV6-4, the J call TRBJ2-3, with 9 bases fitting TRBD2. J was trimmed by 2 bases and V by 7 bases; bases with no gene match: 7. In germline, CDR1 is MRHNA, CDR2 SNTAGT. The CDR3 has 15 amino acids. The CDR3: CASTLAGEYTDTQYF. The CDR3 bases are TGTGCCAGCACCTTAGCGGGAGAATACACAGATACGCAGTATTTT.

The chain employs TRBV5-8 and TRBJ2-5; TRBD2 aligns across 7 bases. The CDR3 contains 17 residues. The germline V gene encodes CDR1 SGHTS and CDR2 YDEGEE. V lost 4 bases to trimming and J lost 5 bases; unmatched junction nucleotides: 17. The CDR3 DNA reads TGTGCCAGCAGCCCAAAAACTAGAGGGGCGGGAGTTGAGACCCAGTACTTC. It encodes CASSPKTRGAGVETQYF.

The rearrangement joins TRBV7-2 to TRBJ1-5; D perhaps matches TRBD1 (6 bases). The germline gives CDR1 SGHTA, CDR2 FQGNSA. The CDR3 spans 13 residues. The V end lost 5 bases, the J end lost 4 bases, and 9 bases lay between the germline ends. The CDR3 region is CASSRTGNQPQHF. CDR3 nucleotides: TGTGCCAGCAGCCGAACAGGGAATCAGCCCCAGCATTTT.

The V call is TRBV18, the J call TRBJ1-4; 12 bases map to TRBD1. V was clipped by 2 bases and J by 7 bases; unmatched bases: 8. Germline V gene sequence: CDR1 KGHSH, CDR2 LQKENI. There are 17 residues in the CDR3. The CDR3 nucleotides read TGTGCCAGCTCACCAGCAGGGACAGGGGGCGGCTTTGAAAAACTGTTTTTT. This translates into CASSPAGTGGGFEKLFF.

The chain joins TRBV28 to TRBJ2-7; D possibly corresponds to TRBD2 (5 bases). V lost 7 bases and J 2 bases, leaving 9 bases between the germline ends. The CDR3 is made up of 12 amino acids. Germline assignment: CDR1 MDHEN and CDR2 SYDVKM. CDR3 nucleotide sequence: TGTGCCAGCAATGACTACGCCTACGAGCAGTACTTC. Amino acids: CASNDYAYEQYF. Using reference TRBV28 and TRBJ2-7 for the parts outside the CDR3, the full variable domain is DVKVTQSSRYLVKRTGEKVFLECVQDMDHENMFWYRQDPGLGLRLIYFSYDVKMKEKGDIPEGYSVSREKKERFSLILESASTNQTSMYLCASNDYAYEQYFGPGTRLTVT.

The chain links TRBV7-9 to TRBJ1-5; the D gene is possibly TRBD1 (5 bases). Germline-derived CDR1 and CDR2 are SEHNR and FQNEAQ (reference sequence). The CDR3 has 15 residues. V was shortened by 3 bases and J by 7 bases, with 16 bases between the two germline ends. The DNA for the CDR3 is TGTGCCAGCAGCTTGGGGGGAGGGGAGGAGCAGCCCCAGCATTTT. Protein sequence: CASSLGGGEEQPQHF.

The chain couples TRBV7-9 to TRBJ1-2; TRBD1 aligns across 9 bases. From germline, CDR1 is SEHNR and CDR2 FQNEAQ (reference sequence). This CDR3 is built from 14 residues. Trimming cost V 6 bases and J 9 bases; bases outside gene matches: 11. For the CDR3, the DNA is TGTGCCAGCAGTGCCCCCCCACAGGGGGCGAGCTACACCTTC. This codes for CASSAPPQGASYTF.

In its sample, this clone was seen once. The chain employs TRBV4-2 and TRBJ1-1; D is undetermined. Germline V gene lookup returns CDR1 LGHNA and CDR2 YNFKEQ. The V gene lost 0 bases and the J gene lost 1 base, with 12 bases spanning the gap. This CDR3 is 16 amino acids long. The CDR3 reads CASSQDEGRTNTEAFF. CDR3 coding DNA: TGTGCCAGCAGCCAAGATGAGGGCAGGACGAACACTGAAGCTTTCTTT.

The chain carries TRBV5-1 and TRBJ2-3, with D tentatively TRBD1 (5 bases). This CDR3 comprises 14 residues. Germline-derived CDR1 and CDR2 are SGHRS and YFSETQ. V gave up 4 bases and J gave up 5 bases, with 14 bases separating them. CDR3 nucleotides: TGCGCCAGCAGCGGACAAGAACCGGGAGATACGCAGTATTTT. Translated: CASSGQEPGDTQYF. Drawing the rest from reference TRBV5-1 and TRBJ2-3, the complete variable domain is KAGVTQTPRYLIKTRGQQVTLSCSPISGHRSVSWYQQTPGQGLQFLFEYFSETQRNKGNFPGRFSGRQFSNSRSEMNVSTLELGDSALYLCASSGQEPGDTQYFGPGTRLTVL.

V usage is TRBV7-9 and J usage is TRBJ1-3, with TRBD1 matching 10 bases. Germline V gives CDR1 SEHNR, CDR2 FQNEAQ (reference sequence). J lost 5 bases, V lost 5 bases, and 12 bases had no gene match. The CDR3 has 17 residues. CDR3 in DNA: TGTGCCAGCAGCACCGCCGGGACAGGGGTAGTGAGAAACACCATATATTTT. Its protein is CASSTAGTGVVRNTIYF.

In nucleotides, the CDR3 is TGTGCCAGCAGTTTAGGACAGGGTGAAAAACTGTTTTTT. It specifies CASSLGQGEKLFF. This chain connects TRBV28 to TRBJ1-4; 8 bases match TRBD1. CDR3 length equals 13 residues. CDR1 is MDHEN and CDR2 is SYDVKM in the germline V gene. J lost 7 bases, V lost 2 bases, and 0 bases had no gene match.

The chain carries TRBV6-6 and TRBJ1-5; 11 nucleotides line up with TRBD1. With V trimmed by 5 bases and J by 1 base, 4 bases remained unmatched. CDR3 size: 16 residues. Per germline, CDR1 MNHNY and CDR2 SVGAGI (reference sequence). The CDR3 nucleotides are TGTGCCAGCAGTCCCGGACAGGGGGCGAGCAATCAGCCCCAGCATTTT. Translating gives CASSPGQGASNQPQHF.

The chain is built from TRBV28 and TRBJ2-1; D perhaps matches TRBD2 (5 bases). V lost 3 bases, J lost 10 bases, and 10 bases lay in between. From germline, CDR1 is MDHEN and CDR2 SYDVKM. The CDR3 has 12 residues. The chain's CDR3 is CASSLRVREQFF. CDR3 bases: TGTGCCAGCAGTTTGCGGGTACGGGAGCAGTTCTTC.

The J gene is TRBJ1-2, the V gene TRBV7-9, with 8 bases lining up with TRBD1. Trimming took 4 bases from V and 8 from J; bases not matched to a gene: 12. Germline V lookup: CDR1 SEHNR, CDR2 FQNEAQ (reference sequence). The CDR3 covers 15 residues. The CDR3 nucleotides are TGTGCCAGCAGCTCCTACGGGACAGGTATCTGGGGCTACACCTTC. It yields the protein CASSSYGTGIWGYTF.

This clone was recorded only once. V gene TRBV7-3 combines with J gene TRBJ1-2; TRBD1 is a possible D gene (5 bases). The germline V gene has CDR1 SGHTA and CDR2 FQGTGA. CDR3 length: 13 residues. The V end lost 4 bases, the J end lost 5 bases, and 11 bases lay between the germline ends. CDR3 protein: CASSSYGGYGYTF. For the CDR3, the DNA is TGTGCCAGCAGCTCCTACGGGGGATATGGCTACACCTTC.

The genes are TRBV7-2 and TRBJ2-7, with 8 nucleotides matching TRBD1. This CDR3 has 15 amino acids. The J segment lost 0 bases and the V segment lost 4 bases, leaving 5 bases of the junction unmatched. The V gene's germline CDR1 is SGHTA and CDR2 FQGNSA. DNA for the CDR3: TGTGCCAGCAGCTCCAGACAGGGGAGCTCCTACGAGCAGTACTTC. It yields the protein CASSSRQGSSYEQYF. The full variable domain, rest sourced from reference TRBV7-2 and TRBJ2-7, is GAGVSQSPSNKVTEKGKDVELRCDPISGHTALYWYRQSLGQGLEFLIYFQGNSAPDKSGLPSDRFSAERTGGSVSTLTIQRTQQEDSAVYLCASSSRQGSSYEQYFGPGTRLTVT.